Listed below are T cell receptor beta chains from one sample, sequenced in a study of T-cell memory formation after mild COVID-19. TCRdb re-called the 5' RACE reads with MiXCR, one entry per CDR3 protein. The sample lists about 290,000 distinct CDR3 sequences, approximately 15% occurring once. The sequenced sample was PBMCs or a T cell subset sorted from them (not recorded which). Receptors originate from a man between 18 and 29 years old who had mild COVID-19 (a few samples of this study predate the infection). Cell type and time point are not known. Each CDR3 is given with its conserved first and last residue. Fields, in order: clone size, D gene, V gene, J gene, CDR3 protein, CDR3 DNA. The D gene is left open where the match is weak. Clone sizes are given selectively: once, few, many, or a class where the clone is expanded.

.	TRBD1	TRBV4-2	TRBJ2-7	CASSQAGQGGEQYF	TGTGCCAGCAGCCAAGCGGGACAGGGTGGAGAGCAGTACTTC
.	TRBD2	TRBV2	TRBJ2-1	CASSEVGGDYNEQFF	TGTGCCAGCAGTGAAGTGGGGGGGGACTACAATGAGCAGTTCTTC
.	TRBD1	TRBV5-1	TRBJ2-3	CASSLMKSTGGLGDTQYF	TGCGCCAGCAGCCTGATGAAATCGACAGGGGGCTTGGGAGATACGCAGTATTTT
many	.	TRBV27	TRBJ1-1	CASSPVGNTEAFF	TGTGCCAGCAGTCCCGTCGGGAACACTGAAGCTTTCTTT
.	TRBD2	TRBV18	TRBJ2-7	CASSPGLAGGLEQYF	TGTGCCAGCTCACCAGGCCTAGCGGGGGGACTCGAGCAGTACTTC
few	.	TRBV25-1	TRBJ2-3	CASSALHLGTDTQYF	TGTGCCAGCAGTGCCCTCCATCTGGGGACAGATACGCAGTATTTT
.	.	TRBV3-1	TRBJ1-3	CASSPFLTGNTIYF	TGTGCCAGCAGCCCGTTTCTTACAGGAAACACCATATATTTT
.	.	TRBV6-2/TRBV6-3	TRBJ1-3	CASRGHESGNTIYF	TGTGCCAGCAGAGGGCACGAGTCTGGAAACACCATATATTTT
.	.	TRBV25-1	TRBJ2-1	CASSEVGSTNEQFF	TGTGCCAGCAGTGAAGTCGGGAGCACCAATGAGCAGTTCTTC
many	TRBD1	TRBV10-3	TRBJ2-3	CAIRPTSTGGRDTQYF	TGTGCCATCAGGCCAACCTCGACAGGGGGGAGAGATACGCAGTATTTT
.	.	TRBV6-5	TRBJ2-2	CASSYRGVVNTGELFF	TGTGCCAGCAGTTACAGGGGGGTCGTGAACACCGGGGAGCTGTTTTTT
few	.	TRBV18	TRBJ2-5	CASSPPGLPRETQYF	TGTGCCAGCTCACCACCGGGACTGCCTCGGGAGACCCAGTACTTC
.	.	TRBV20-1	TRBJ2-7	CSARGAYEQYF	TGCAGTGCTAGAGGAGCCTACGAGCAGTACTTC
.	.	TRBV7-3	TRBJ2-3	CASSPGTPTDTQYF	TGTGCCAGCAGCCCTGGGACACCGACAGATACGCAGTATTTT
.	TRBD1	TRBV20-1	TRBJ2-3	CSARYWGQGADDTQYF	TGCAGTGCTAGATATTGGGGGCAGGGGGCCGATGATACGCAGTATTTT
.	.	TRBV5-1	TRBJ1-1	CASSSGAGEAFF	TGCGCCAGCAGCTCAGGAGCGGGGGAAGCTTTCTTT
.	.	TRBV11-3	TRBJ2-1	CASSSQLRGEQFF	TGTGCCAGCAGCTCGCAGCTCAGGGGCGAGCAGTTCTTC
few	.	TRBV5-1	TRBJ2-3	CASSFAGASSTDTQYF	TGCGCCAGCAGCTTCGCGGGGGCCTCTTCCACAGATACGCAGTATTTT
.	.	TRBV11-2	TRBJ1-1	CASSLVGRAGPTTEAFF	TGTGCCAGCAGCTTAGTAGGTAGGGCAGGGCCTACAACTGAAGCTTTCTTT
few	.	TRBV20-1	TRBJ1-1	CSAKEAENEAFF	TGCAGTGCCAAAGAAGCCGAGAATGAGGCTTTCTTT
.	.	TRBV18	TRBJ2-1	CASSPQTGTDPYNEQFF	TGTGCCAGCTCACCTCAGACCGGGACGGATCCCTACAATGAGCAGTTCTTC
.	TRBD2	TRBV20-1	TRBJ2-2	CSARALSSGGAIGELFF	TGCAGTGCTAGAGCCCTAAGTAGCGGGGGGGCCATTGGGGAGCTGTTTTTT
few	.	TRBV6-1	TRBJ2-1	CASSAPREGEQFF	TGTGCCAGCAGTGCCCCGCGCGAAGGCGAGCAGTTCTTC
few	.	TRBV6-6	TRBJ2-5	CASTQVRGAGETQYF	TGTGCCAGCACCCAGGTTAGGGGGGCAGGAGAGACCCAGTACTTC
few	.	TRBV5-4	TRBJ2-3	CASSLAVGAGPADTQYF	TGTGCCAGCAGCTTGGCCGTGGGGGCCGGGCCCGCAGATACGCAGTATTTT
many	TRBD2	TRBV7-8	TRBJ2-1	CASSSRAGPSSYNEQFF	TGTGCCAGCAGCTCCCGAGCGGGGCCGAGCTCCTACAATGAGCAGTTCTTC
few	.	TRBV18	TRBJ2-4	CASSPELLAKNIQYF	TGTGCCAGCTCACCGGAACTGTTAGCCAAAAACATTCAGTACTTC
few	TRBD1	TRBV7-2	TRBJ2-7	CASSLAQGHHEQYF	TGTGCCAGCAGCTTAGCACAGGGGCACCACGAGCAGTACTTC
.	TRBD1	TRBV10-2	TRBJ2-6	CASSDTGTGVSRGANVLTF	TGCGCCAGCAGTGATACCGGGACAGGGGTATCCCGCGGGGCCAACGTCCTGACTTTC
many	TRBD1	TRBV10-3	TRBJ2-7	CAISGQGAHEQYF	TGTGCCATCAGTGGCCAGGGGGCCCACGAGCAGTACTTC
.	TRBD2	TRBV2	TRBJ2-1	CASSRPKTGLAGGPRVHEQFF	TGTGCCAGCAGTAGACCGAAGACGGGACTAGCGGGGGGGCCGAGGGTCCATGAGCAGTTCTTC
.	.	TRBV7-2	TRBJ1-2	CASSHRGRDYGYTF	TGTGCCAGCAGCCATCGGGGCAGGGACTATGGCTACACCTTC